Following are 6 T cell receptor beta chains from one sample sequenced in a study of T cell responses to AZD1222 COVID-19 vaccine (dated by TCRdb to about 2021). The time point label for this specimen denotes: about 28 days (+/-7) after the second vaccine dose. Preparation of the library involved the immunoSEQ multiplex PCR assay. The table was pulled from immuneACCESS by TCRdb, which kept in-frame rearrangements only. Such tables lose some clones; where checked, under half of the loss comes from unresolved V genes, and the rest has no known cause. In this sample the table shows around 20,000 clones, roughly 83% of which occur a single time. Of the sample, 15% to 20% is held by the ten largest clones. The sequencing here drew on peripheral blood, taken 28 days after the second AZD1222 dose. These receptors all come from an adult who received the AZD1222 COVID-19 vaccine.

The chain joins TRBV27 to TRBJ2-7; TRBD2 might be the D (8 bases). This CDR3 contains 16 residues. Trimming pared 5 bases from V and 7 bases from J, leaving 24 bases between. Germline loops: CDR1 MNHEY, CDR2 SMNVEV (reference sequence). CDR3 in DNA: TGTGCCAGCAGTCTCACCCCGGGAGGGGGCCCGGGGGAGCAGTACTTC. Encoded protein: CASSLTPGGGPGEQYF.

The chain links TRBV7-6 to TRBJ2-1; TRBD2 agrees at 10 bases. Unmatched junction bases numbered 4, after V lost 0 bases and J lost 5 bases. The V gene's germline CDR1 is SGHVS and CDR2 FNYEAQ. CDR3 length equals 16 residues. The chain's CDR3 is CASSLAWSGRDNEQFF. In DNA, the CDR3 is TGTGCCAGCAGCTTAGCGTGGAGCGGGAGGGACAATGAGCAGTTCTTC.

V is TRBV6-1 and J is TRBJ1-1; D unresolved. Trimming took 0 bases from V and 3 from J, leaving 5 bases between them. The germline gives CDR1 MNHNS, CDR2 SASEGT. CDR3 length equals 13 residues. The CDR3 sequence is CASSEARDTEAFF. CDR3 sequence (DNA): TGTGCCAGCAGTGAAGCGAGGGACACTGAAGCTTTCTTT.

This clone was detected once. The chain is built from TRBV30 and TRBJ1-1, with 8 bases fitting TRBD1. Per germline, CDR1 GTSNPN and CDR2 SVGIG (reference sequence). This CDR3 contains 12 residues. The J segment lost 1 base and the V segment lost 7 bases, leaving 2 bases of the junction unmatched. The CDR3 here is CAFDRGNTEAFF. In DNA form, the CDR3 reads TGTGCCTTTGACAGGGGGAACACTGAAGCTTTCTTT.

CDR3 residues: CAWSIQSGGYTF. The CDR3 nucleotides are TGTGCCTGGAGTATTCAGTCGGGAGGCTACACCTTC. The chain recombines TRBV30 with TRBJ1-2, with D hard to call. The CDR3 sequence is 12 residues long. Trimming shortened V by 2 bases and J by 8 bases, and 12 bases separated the two germline ends. Germline CDR1 is GTSNPN and CDR2 is SVGIG (reference sequence).

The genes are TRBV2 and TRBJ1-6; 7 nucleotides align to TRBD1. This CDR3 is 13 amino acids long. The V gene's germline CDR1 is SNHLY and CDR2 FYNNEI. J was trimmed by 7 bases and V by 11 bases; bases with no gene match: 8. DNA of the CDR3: TGTGCCGGGCGCGGGACAGAAAATTCACCCCTCCACTTT. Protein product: CAGRGTENSPLHF. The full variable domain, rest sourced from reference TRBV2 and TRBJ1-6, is EPEVTQTPSHQVTQMGQEVILRCVPISNHLYFYWYRQILGQKVEFLVSFYNNEISEKSEIFDDQFSVERPDGSNFTLKIRSTKLEDSAMYFCAGRGTENSPLHFGNGTRLTVT.